The 16 T cell receptor beta chains below all came from one sample that was sequenced in a study of shared clonotypes between healthy human individuals. Profiling relied on immunoSEQ multiplex PCR, and the TCRdb table lists in-frame clones only, not all of them. The sample holds a few million clones, 85% to 95% seen once. The sequencing sample was made of naive CD4+ T cells from PBMCs. Subset described: CD45RA+ positively selected. These receptors originate from a man between 18 and 29 years old in good health. Some clones in this sample may be carry-over from other donors' samples.

J is TRBJ2-5 and V is TRBV7-3; 7 nucleotides line up with TRBD1. V gave up 3 bases and J gave up 4 bases; unmatched junction bases: 5. Germline loops: CDR1 SGHTA, CDR2 FQGTGA. The length of the CDR3 is 14 residues. The DNA for the CDR3 is TGTGCCAGCAGCTTGGACAGGTTGAGAGAGACCCAGTACTTC. Translation gives CASSLDRLRETQYF.

This chain joins TRBV5-1 and TRBJ1-1; D is uncertain. V gave up 6 bases and J gave up 1 base, with 13 bases separating them. The V gene's germline CDR1 is SGHRS and CDR2 YFSETQ. CDR3 length: 14 amino acids. The CDR3 region is CASTHAGANTEAFF. In DNA, the CDR3 is TGCGCCAGCACCCACGCGGGAGCGAACACTGAAGCTTTCTTT.

This rearrangement joins TRBV27 to TRBJ1-1, with D maybe TRBD1 (5 bases). The V gene's germline CDR1 is MNHEY and CDR2 SMNVEV (reference sequence). With 6 bases removed from V and 1 base from J, the gap between germline ends came to 18 bases. The CDR3 spans 16 residues. CDR3 nucleotide sequence: TGTGCCAGCAGCCACAGGCGTGGTTCACAGAACACTGAAGCTTTCTTT. Its protein is CASSHRRGSQNTEAFF.

There are a few counts of this clone. This rearrangement joins TRBV7-2 to TRBJ1-1, with 7 bases identical to TRBD1. The CDR3 spans 14 residues. The V gene's germline CDR1 is SGHTA and CDR2 FQGNSA. J was trimmed by 0 bases and V by 6 bases; bases with no gene match: 4. Here the CDR3 DNA reads TGTGCCAGCAGGGGACAGCGTTTGAACACTGAAGCTTTCTTT. Protein product: CASRGQRLNTEAFF.

The rearrangement uses TRBV7-3 and TRBJ1-3; D gene ambiguous. The CDR3 loop spans 16 amino acids. Per germline, CDR1 SGHTA and CDR2 FQGTGA. V was pared by 2 bases and J by 0 bases, with 11 bases between. DNA of the CDR3: TGTGCCAGCAGCTTATGGGGATCGGGCTCTGGAAACACCATATATTTT. Encoded protein: CASSLWGSGSGNTIYF.

The gene calls are TRBV5-1 and TRBJ1-1; D unresolved. The CDR3 loop spans 13 amino acids. Trimming removed 0 bases from V and 12 bases from J, with 15 bases in between. Germline CDR1 SGHRS, CDR2 YFSETQ. CDR3 coding DNA: TGCGCCAGCAGCTTGGAAGGAGAGGGTTGGCCTTTCTTT. This sequence encodes CASSLEGEGWPFF. Filled out from reference TRBV5-1 and TRBJ1-1, the complete variable domain reads KAGVTQTPRYLIKTRGQQVTLSCSPISGHRSVSWYQQTPGQGLQFLFEYFSETQRNKGNFPGRFSGRQFSNSRSEMNVSTLELGDSALYLCASSLEGEGWPFFGQGTRLTVV.

Remarks on this clone: Other DNA variants within this sample encode the same CDR3. This chain links TRBV2 with TRBJ2-7; D is possibly TRBD2 (6 bases). The V and J ends lost 6 bases and 2 bases respectively, with 11 bases between them. Germline V gene data show CDR1 as SNHLY and CDR2 as FYNNEI. CDR3 length: 13 residues. CDR3 amino acids: CASRRDGPYEQYF. The CDR3 DNA is TGTGCCAGCAGGCGGGACGGACCCTACGAGCAGTACTTC.

This clone was detected once. The V and J genes are TRBV14 and TRBJ2-5; maybe TRBD2 (6 bases). The CDR3 extends over 15 amino acids. CDR1 and CDR2 (germline): SGHDN, FVKESK. The V end lost 4 bases, the J end lost 4 bases, and 16 bases lay between the germline ends. The CDR3 spells CASSPVGSEGETQYF. The CDR3 DNA reads TGTGCCAGCAGCCCCGTGGGGTCGGAGGGAGAGACCCAGTACTTC.

The V call is TRBV5-4, the J call TRBJ2-2, with 9 bases lining up with TRBD1. The junction had 4 bases not matched to a gene; V was cut back by 1 base and J by 6 bases. This CDR3 is 15 amino acids long. In germline, CDR1 is SGHNT, CDR2 YYREEE (reference sequence). The CDR3 nucleotides are TGTGCCAGCAGCTTGAGGACAGGGGAACCCGGGGAGCTGTTTTTT. Encoded protein: CASSLRTGEPGELFF.

The gene calls are TRBV19 and TRBJ1-1; D is perhaps TRBD1 (6 bases). V lost 8 bases, J lost 0 bases, and 13 bases lay in between. The CDR3 contains 14 residues. The germline V gene encodes CDR1 LNHDA and CDR2 SQIVND (reference sequence). The CDR3 here is CASGQTGMNTEAFF. CDR3 sequence (DNA): TGTGCCAGTGGACAGACAGGAATGAACACTGAAGCTTTCTTT.

Regarding this clone: Distinct nucleotide sequences in the sample also encode this CDR3. The rearrangement links TRBV4-3 to TRBJ2-3, with 8 bases that match TRBD1. V shed 1 base, J shed 3 bases, and the junction held 3 bases outside the gene matches. CDR1 is LGHNA, CDR2 YSLEER, per germline. This CDR3 comprises 15 residues. The CDR3 spells CASSQGQGRTDTQYF. The CDR3 DNA reads TGCGCCAGCAGCCAAGGACAGGGGAGGACAGATACGCAGTATTTT.

Turning to this clone: Distinct nucleotide sequences in the sample also encode this CDR3. This chain connects TRBV7-9 to TRBJ2-7; D gene ambiguous. The CDR3 length is 12 residues. Trimming removed 1 base from V and 2 bases from J, with 3 bases in between. The germline CDR1 and CDR2 sequences are SEHNR and FQNEAQ (reference sequence). This CDR3 is CASSLGTYEQYF. The CDR3 nucleotides read TGTGCCAGCAGCTTAGGTACCTACGAGCAGTACTTC.

This clone was detected a few times. The chain recombines TRBV30 with TRBJ1-1; TRBD1 is a possible D gene (5 bases). This CDR3 has 14 amino acids. The V gene lost 3 bases and the J gene lost 4 bases, with 15 bases spanning the gap. Germline V gene sequence: CDR1 GTSNPN, CDR2 SVGIG (reference sequence). CDR3 sequence: CAWSQGISGTEAFF. The CDR3 region has the DNA TGTGCCTGGAGCCAGGGTATTTCGGGCACTGAAGCTTTCTTT.

The V call is TRBV28, the J call TRBJ1-2; TRBD1 matches 7 bases. Germline V gene sequence: CDR1 MDHEN, CDR2 SYDVKM. The ends lost 2 bases at V and 7 bases at J; junction bases unmatched: 4. The CDR3 is 13 residues long. The DNA for the CDR3 is TGTGCCAGCAGTTTAGCGGGGACAGTTGGCTACACCTTC. This codes for CASSLAGTVGYTF.

The chain uses TRBV5-4 and TRBJ1-1, with TRBD1 matching 9 bases. The germline V gene encodes CDR1 SGHNT and CDR2 YYREEE (reference sequence). V dropped 5 bases and J dropped 4; count of bases not matched to a gene: 3. This CDR3 comprises 13 residues. CDR3 loop: CASSQGQGTEAFF. CDR3 bases: TGTGCCAGCAGTCAGGGACAGGGCACTGAAGCTTTCTTT.

This clone was found once. Other nucleotide sequences from this sample produce the same CDR3. The J gene is TRBJ2-7, the V gene TRBV5-4, with 8 bases matching TRBD1. Germline CDR1 and CDR2: SGHNT and YYREEE (reference sequence). The J segment lost 3 bases and the V segment lost 5 bases, leaving 4 bases of the junction unmatched. This CDR3 has 13 amino acids. This CDR3 reads CASSPGGGYEQYF. The CDR3 region has the DNA TGTGCCAGCAGTCCAGGGGGCGGCTACGAGCAGTACTTC. Full variable domain (outside the CDR3, taken from reference TRBV5-4 and TRBJ2-7): ETGVTQSPTHLIKTRGQQVTLRCSSQSGHNTVSWYQQALGQGPQFIFQYYREEENGRGNFPPRFSGLQFPNYSSELNVNALELDDSALYLCASSPGGGYEQYFGPGTRLTVT.